This TCR beta chain was sequenced during a study of cytomegalovirus exposure and HLA in healthy donors. Overall study results and limits: Later on, a genetic analysis was performed. It linked a missense variant in DCLRE1C with V- and J-gene trimming of TCR beta.

CDR3 length: 14 amino acids. Trimming shortened V by 8 bases and J by 5 bases, and 16 bases separated the two germline ends. Per the germline V gene, CDR1 is MNHEY and CDR2 is SMNVEV (reference sequence). Both 60 Vbeta primers and 13 Jbeta primers went into the PCR. Using immunoSEQ multiplex PCR, the repertoire was profiled, and TCRdb retains in-frame clones only, with some absent. The table shows over 150,000 clones, with 70% to 80% occurring only once. About this clone: Its antigen is currently unknown.

This sequence was found in a man aged 18 to 35 in good health and CMV-seropositive. Source material: PBMCs. The chain combines TRBV27 with TRBJ2-1; the D is unclear. In DNA form, the CDR3 reads TGTGCCAGCCGGAGCTTTCAGCTAGACAATGAGCAGTTCTTC. Translation gives CASRSFQLDNEQFF.